At least ten counts were recorded for the clone carrying this TCR beta chain. Its antigen remains unidentified. The source of the sample is a study of metastatic and nonmetastatic thyroid tumors. The overall study: Across blood and tumor or nodule tissue, repertoires from malignant and benign thyroid patients were compared with one another.

Authors' methods: Differences in CDR3 between clinicopathological groups were drawn on to build a classifier intended to discriminate distant-metastatic papillary thyroid cancer patients. TCRdb re-called the PCR reads via MiXCR. It is TCRdb's table, rather than the study itself, that gives the V and J calls and clone size. The data contain roughly 59,000 clones, 15% to 20% of them singletons. Ahead of thyroid surgery, no patient had received treatment of any kind. Findings and limits, study-wide: Benign nodules reportedly had significantly lower TCR beta diversity than malignant thyroid tumors in blood and tumor.

This clonotype was obtained from a male donor with papillary thyroid cancer or a benign thyroid nodule (not recorded which). Some clones in this sample may be carry-over from other donors' samples. Sequences were obtained from blood.

The CDR3 nucleotides are TGTGCCAGCAGCTACAGGGGCACTGAAGCTTTCTTT. Amino acids: CASSYRGTEAFF. The chain combines TRBV7-8 with TRBJ1-1, with 7 bases fitting TRBD1. V lost 4 bases to trimming and J lost 4 bases; unmatched junction nucleotides: 0. Germline CDR1 is SGHVS and CDR2 is FQNEAQ. CDR3 length: 12 residues.